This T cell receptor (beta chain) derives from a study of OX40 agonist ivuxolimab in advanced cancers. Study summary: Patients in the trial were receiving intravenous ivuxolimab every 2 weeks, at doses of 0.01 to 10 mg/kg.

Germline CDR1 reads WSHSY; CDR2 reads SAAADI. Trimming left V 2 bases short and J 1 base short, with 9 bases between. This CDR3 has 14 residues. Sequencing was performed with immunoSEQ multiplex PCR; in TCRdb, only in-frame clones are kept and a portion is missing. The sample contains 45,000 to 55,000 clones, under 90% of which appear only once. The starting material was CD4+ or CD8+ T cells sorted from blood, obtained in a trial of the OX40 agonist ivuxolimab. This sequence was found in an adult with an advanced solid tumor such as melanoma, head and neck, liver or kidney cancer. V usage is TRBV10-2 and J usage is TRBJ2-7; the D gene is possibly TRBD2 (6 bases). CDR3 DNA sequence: TGCGCCAGCAGTGAGGGGCGGGGATCCTACGAGCAGTACTTC. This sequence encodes CASSEGRGSYEQYF.